One and the same sample provided the 12 T cell receptor beta chains below, sequenced in a study of cytomegalovirus exposure and HLA in healthy donors. PCR amplification relied on 60 Vbeta primers (plus 13 Jbeta primers). This table comes from immunoSEQ multiplex PCR, and its TCRdb copy is limited to in-frame clones, with some not included. In the table there are 45,000 to 60,000 clones, approximately 77% of which are singletons. Sequenced sample: PBMCs. The receptors stem from a woman between 45 and 60 years old in good health and CMV-seronegative.

This clone turned up a few times. This chain uses TRBV4-3 with TRBJ2-5; a possible D gene is TRBD2 (5 bases). CDR3 size: 14 residues. V lost 4 bases and J lost 1, with 10 bases in between. Germline V CDR1 and CDR2: LGHNA, YSLEER. The CDR3 DNA reads as TGCGCCAGCAGCCTCCATGGGAGCCAAGAGACCCAGTACTTC. Translation gives CASSLHGSQETQYF.

This clone was seen a handful of times. The chain uses TRBV7-6 and TRBJ2-2, with TRBD2 matching 9 bases. This CDR3 contains 17 residues. V was pared by 4 bases and J by 5 bases, with 11 bases of the junction left unmatched. CDR1 and CDR2 from the germline V gene are SGHVS and FNYEAQ. The CDR3 nucleotides read TGTGCCAGCAGCTCCCCCGGCGGGAGGGTTATGACCGGGGAGCTGTTTTTT. It translates to CASSSPGGRVMTGELFF.

This chain links TRBV29-1 with TRBJ1-1; 8 bases map to TRBD1. V dropped 6 bases and J dropped 0; count of bases not matched to a gene: 6. Germline-derived CDR1 and CDR2 are SQVTM and ANQGSEA. This CDR3 has 14 residues. The CDR3 reads CSVLTGGVNTEAFF. For the CDR3, the DNA is TGCAGCGTGCTTACAGGGGGGGTGAACACTGAAGCTTTCTTT. Complete variable domain (other parts from reference TRBV29-1 and TRBJ1-1): SAVISQKPSRDICQRGTSLTIQCQVDSQVTMMFWYRQQPGQSLTLIATANQGSEATYESGFVIDKFPISRPNLTFSTLTVSNMSPEDSSIYLCSVLTGGVNTEAFFGQGTRLTVV.

The J gene is TRBJ1-2, the V gene TRBV5-1, with 7 bases fitting TRBD1. Germline CDR1 SGHRS, CDR2 YFSETQ. Trimming at V came to 3 bases and at J to 8 bases, leaving 13 bases not matched to a gene. The CDR3 totals 15 residues. CDR3 in DNA: TGCGCCAGCAGCTCCCCGGAGCAGGGGGAAGGCGGCTACACCTTC. It yields the protein CASSSPEQGEGGYTF. Variable domain in full (rest from reference TRBV5-1 and TRBJ1-2): KAGVTQTPRYLIKTRGQQVTLSCSPISGHRSVSWYQQTPGQGLQFLFEYFSETQRNKGNFPGRFSGRQFSNSRSEMNVSTLELGDSALYLCASSSPEQGEGGYTFGSGTRLTVV.

V is TRBV9 and J is TRBJ2-1; 8 bases match TRBD2. Trimming removed 0 bases from V and 7 bases from J; junction bases left unmatched: 6. Germline-derived CDR1 and CDR2 are SGDLS and YYNGEE. CDR3 length: 15 residues. Here the CDR3 DNA reads TGTGCCAGCAGCGTAGTGGCGGGAGGCTGGAATGAGCAGTTCTTC. Amino acids: CASSVVAGGWNEQFF. The full variable domain, in which reference TRBV9 and TRBJ2-1 provide the parts outside the CDR3, is DSGVTQTPKHLITATGQRVTLRCSPRSGDLSVYWYQQSLDQGLQFLIQYYNGEERAKGNILERFSAQQFPDLHSELNLSSLELGDSALYFCASSVVAGGWNEQFFGPGTRLTVL.

The chain recombines TRBV5-1 with TRBJ2-3, with 9 bases that match TRBD2. Losses at the gene ends were 4 bases for V and 3 bases for J; bases not matched to a gene: 9. This CDR3 has 16 amino acids. Germline loops: CDR1 SGHRS, CDR2 YFSETQ. For the CDR3, the DNA is TGCGCCAGCAGCCTTGTTGCGGGAGGGTTGACAGATACGCAGTATTTT. This encodes CASSLVAGGLTDTQYF.

The V and J genes are TRBV5-1 and TRBJ1-1, with a weak D call TRBD1 (6 bases). CDR3 length equals 14 residues. CDR1 and CDR2 from the germline V gene are SGHRS and YFSETQ. V was cut by 5 bases and J by 6 bases, with 17 bases left in between. In DNA, the CDR3 is TGCGCCAGCAGTCAACAGGGAGGGGCCGCTGAAGCTTTCTTT. It yields the protein CASSQQGGAAEAFF.

The V gene is TRBV4-2, the J gene TRBJ2-7; 9 bases are shared with TRBD2. The CDR3 is made up of 18 amino acids. The J segment lost 1 base and the V segment lost 1 base, leaving 11 bases of the junction unmatched. CDR1 is LGHNA and CDR2 is YNFKEQ in the germline V gene. The CDR3 DNA follows: TGTGCCAGCAGCCAAGTAGCGAGCGGGGGGCGAATATCCTACGAGCAGTACTTC. This translates into CASSQVASGGRISYEQYF.

The rearrangement uses TRBV4-3 and TRBJ2-1; D may be TRBD2 (5 bases). The CDR3 runs 16 residues. V was cut by 0 bases and J by 5 bases, with 14 bases left in between. The germline V gene encodes CDR1 LGHNA and CDR2 YSLEER. CDR3 DNA sequence: TGCGCCAGCAGCCAAGAGGCACGGGGTGGGCACAATGAGCAGTTCTTC. This encodes CASSQEARGGHNEQFF.

The V call is TRBV30, the J call TRBJ1-2, with a possible D match to TRBD1 (6 bases). The CDR3 is 11 amino acids. The V end lost 8 bases, the J end lost 7 bases, and 14 bases lay between the germline ends. Germline assignment: CDR1 GTSNPN and CDR2 SVGIG (reference sequence). The CDR3 sequence: CALPTGTGYTF. DNA of the CDR3: TGTGCCCTCCCGACAGGAACTGGCTACACCTTC.

The chain carries TRBV5-1 and TRBJ2-7; no reliable D call. V was clipped by 2 bases and J by 2 bases, with 11 bases between them. Germline V gene sequence: CDR1 SGHRS, CDR2 YFSETQ. The CDR3 covers 14 residues. This chain's CDR3 is CASSFQDTTYEQYF. In DNA, the CDR3 is TGCGCCAGCAGCTTTCAAGACACAACCTACGAGCAGTACTTC.

The CDR3 spells CASSQEATPTSHYGYTF. CDR3 bases: TGCGCCAGCAGCCAAGAGGCAACCCCCACATCCCACTATGGCTACACCTTC. This chain uses TRBV4-3 with TRBJ1-2; D not certain. Per the germline V gene, CDR1 is LGHNA and CDR2 is YSLEER. The CDR3 is made up of 17 amino acids. Trimming took 0 bases from V and 3 from J, leaving 17 bases between them.